The 22 T cell receptor beta chains below were found in one sample sequenced in a study of regulatory T cells in long-lasting Graves disease. Time point in this sample: persistent/refractory GD, antithyroid drugs over 5 years with positive TRAb. RNA isolated from PBMCs was used to make the TCR library. The authors built TCR beta libraries using iRepertoire HTBI primers and Arm-PCR of CDR3 regions. From the multiplex PCR reads, TCRdb called clonotypes with MiXCR, one entry per CDR3 protein. The sample records roughly 400,000 distinct CDR3 sequences, around 23% being singletons. Sequencing was performed on peripheral blood mononuclear cells (PBMCs), taken when the disease was refractory, from a patient treated with antithyroid drugs. The receptors stem from a female donor with Graves disease.

The sample holds many counts of this clonotype. The genes are TRBV28 and TRBJ2-7; D unresolved. With 2 bases removed from V and 6 bases from J, the gap between germline ends came to 14 bases. This CDR3 has 14 amino acids. Germline CDR1 reads MDHEN; CDR2 reads SYDVKM. The CDR3 bases are TGTGCCAGCAGTTTAGTAGGACCCTCGTCCGAGCAGTACTTC. Translating it yields CASSLVGPSSEQYF.

This clonotype was seen a handful of times. The chain employs TRBV5-1 and TRBJ1-6, with 8 bases identical to TRBD1. There are 17 residues in the CDR3. The V and J ends lost 0 bases and 9 bases, in that order; junction bases with no gene match: 11. Germline lookup yields CDR1 SGHRS and CDR2 YFSETQ. The CDR3 bases are TGCGCCAGCAGCTTGGCCAACAGGGGGTCTGCCAGTTCACCCCTCCACTTT. Translation: CASSLANRGSASSPLHF.

The CDR3 DNA reads TGTGCCAGCAGTTCCCCTCCCCCGAGCTCCTACAATGAGCAGTTCTTC. This codes for CASSSPPPSSYNEQFF. The gene calls are TRBV28 and TRBJ2-1, with no clear D. The CDR3 has 16 residues. CDR1 and CDR2 (germline): MDHEN, SYDVKM. V was pared by 4 bases and J by 0 bases, with 13 bases between. The variable domain in full, with the rest retrieved from reference TRBV28 and TRBJ2-1, is DVKVTQSSRYLVKRTGEKVFLECVQDMDHENMFWYRQDPGLGLRLIYFSYDVKMKEKGDIPEGYSVSREKKERFSLILESASTNQTSMYLCASSSPPPSSYNEQFFGPGTRLTVL.

This clonotype was seen at least ten times. The J gene is TRBJ1-4, the V gene TRBV2; D call uncertain. Germline V gene lookup returns CDR1 SNHLY and CDR2 FYNNEI. This CDR3 contains 13 residues. V gave up 4 bases and J gave up 7 bases, with 10 bases separating them. CDR3 in amino acids: CASSGRAVEKLFF. As DNA, the CDR3 is TGTGCCAGCAGTGGGAGGGCGGTTGAAAAACTGTTTTTT. Looking up the rest from reference TRBV2 and TRBJ1-4 gives the full variable domain: EPEVTQTPSHQVTQMGQEVILRCVPISNHLYFYWYRQILGQKVEFLVSFYNNEISEKSEIFDDQFSVERPDGSNFTLKIRSTKLEDSAMYFCASSGRAVEKLFFGSGTQLSVL.

The chain couples TRBV28 to TRBJ2-1, with 7 positions matching TRBD1. V lost 3 bases and J lost 8; bases outside the gene matches: 16. This CDR3 region has 17 residues. Looked up from germline, CDR1 is MDHEN and CDR2 is SYDVKM. The CDR3 here is CASSFARQGWRVDEQFF. The DNA for the CDR3 is TGTGCCAGCAGTTTCGCCCGACAGGGATGGAGAGTCGATGAGCAGTTCTTC.

In this sample, this clonotype turned up many times. This sequence joins TRBV29-1 and TRBJ2-7; 11 nucleotides align to TRBD2. Germline loops: CDR1 SQVTM, CDR2 ANQGSEA. J gave up 0 bases and V 5 bases, and 3 bases lay outside the gene matches. This CDR3 is built from 14 residues. The CDR3 protein is CSVRSGRGSYEQYF. As DNA, the CDR3 is TGCAGCGTTCGTAGCGGGAGGGGCTCCTACGAGCAGTACTTC.

The CDR3 DNA reads as TGTGCCAGCAGTCGAGACCGATACACAGATACGCAGTATTTT. This sequence encodes CASSRDRYTDTQYF. The chain is built from TRBV12-3 or TRBV12-4 and TRBJ2-3; no reliable D call. The ends were cut back, 5 bases at V and 2 bases at J, with 11 bases in the middle. The CDR3 is made up of 14 amino acids.

The chain carries TRBV10-3 and TRBJ2-1; D gene uncertain. The CDR3 length is 13 residues. The V and J ends lost 7 bases and 8 bases respectively, with 15 bases between them. Germline CDR1 ENHRY, CDR2 SYGVKD. The CDR3 spells CAINDTPVDEQFF. CDR3 in DNA: TGTGCCATCAATGACACCCCCGTGGATGAGCAGTTCTTC.

Only a few counts were recorded for this clonotype. This chain joins TRBV28 and TRBJ2-2; D may be TRBD2 (6 bases). The V end was cut by 5 bases, the J end by 2 bases, with 27 bases between. CDR1 is MDHEN and CDR2 is SYDVKM in the germline V gene. The length of the CDR3 is 20 residues. CDR3 protein: CASSPISLREVPTNTGELFF. The CDR3, as DNA: TGTGCCAGCAGTCCTATTTCCCTCAGGGAGGTTCCGACCAACACCGGGGAGCTGTTTTTT.

The chain employs TRBV18 and TRBJ1-6; 11 nucleotides agree with TRBD1. The germline V gene has CDR1 KGHSH and CDR2 LQKENI. The length of the CDR3 is 18 residues. V shed 3 bases and J 6 bases; nucleotides not matched to a gene: 10. This CDR3 reads CASSPPNGQGAVNSPLHF. The CDR3 DNA reads as TGTGCCAGCTCACCCCCCAATGGACAGGGGGCTGTTAATTCACCCCTCCACTTT.

This clonotype was observed a handful of times. The chain joins TRBV28 to TRBJ2-7; the match to TRBD1 covers 11 bases. Per the germline V gene, CDR1 is MDHEN and CDR2 is SYDVKM. V lost 5 bases and J lost 4; bases outside the gene matches: 4. The CDR3 consists of 14 residues. CDR3 in DNA: TGTGCCAGCAGTGCGGACAGGGGGCTTTACGAGCAGTACTTC. Translating it yields CASSADRGLYEQYF.

In this sample, this clonotype turned up a few times. The CDR3 DNA reads as TGTGCCAGCAGTTTAGAGGGACGGCTCAATCAGCCCCAGCATTTT. As protein: CASSLEGRLNQPQHF. The chain uses TRBV27 and TRBJ1-5, with a possible D match to TRBD1 (5 bases). This CDR3 has 15 amino acids. Looked up from germline, CDR1 is MNHEY and CDR2 is SMNVEV (reference sequence). V was shortened by 2 bases and J by 3 bases, with 11 bases between the two germline ends.

The chain couples TRBV25-1 to TRBJ2-3; 7 nucleotides match TRBD2. The V gene's germline CDR1 is MGHDK and CDR2 SYGVNS. The CDR3 extends over 17 amino acids. Trimming cost V 4 bases and J 4 bases; bases outside gene matches: 14. Written as DNA, the CDR3 is TGTGCCAGCAGTGGCATCCGTGGGAGGGCCAGTGCAGATACGCAGTATTTT. Translating gives CASSGIRGRASADTQYF.

This clonotype was seen more than once but under ten times. The genes are TRBV25-1 and TRBJ2-7; D remains ambiguous. This CDR3 is built from 13 residues. Germline CDR1 MGHDK, CDR2 SYGVNS. Trimming removed 4 bases from V and 6 bases from J, with 13 bases in between. The CDR3 is CASSAPREAEQYF. The CDR3 bases are TGTGCCAGCAGTGCCCCCCGAGAAGCCGAGCAGTACTTC.

The chain links TRBV15 to TRBJ2-3; D uncertain. Trimming stripped 5 bases from V and 6 bases from J, with 12 bases between. CDR1 and CDR2 from the germline V gene are LNHNV and YYDKDF (reference sequence). This CDR3 comprises 13 residues. The CDR3 protein is CATSPQPRDTQYF. CDR3 bases: TGTGCCACCAGCCCCCAACCCAGGGATACGCAGTATTTT.

This clonotype was seen repeatedly, ten times or more. The chain has TRBV28 and TRBJ1-1; D uncertain. The CDR3 covers 14 residues. V lost 6 bases and J lost 5, with 16 bases in between. The germline gives CDR1 MDHEN, CDR2 SYDVKM. The CDR3 nucleotides read TGTGCCAGCAGCCGTCCTCAACTTTGGACTGAAGCTTTCTTT. It is translated as CASSRPQLWTEAFF.

This clonotype was recorded many times. The junction and the germline gene differ at one end; a read error may be behind it. V and J are TRBV6-1 and TRBJ2-2; maybe TRBD2 (5 bases). This CDR3 comprises 14 residues. Germline lookup yields CDR1 MNHNS and CDR2 SASEGT. This CDR3 is CASSPTYHTGELFF. CDR3 coding DNA: TGTGCCAGCAGTCCTACGTACCATACCGGGGAGCTTTTTTTT.

This clonotype showed up just a few times. The chain combines TRBV29-1 with TRBJ1-2; 7 bases map to TRBD1. The V and J ends lost 7 bases and 1 base, in that order; junction bases with no gene match: 0. Germline CDR1 and CDR2: SQVTM and ANQGSEA. The CDR3 length is 11 residues. As DNA, the CDR3 is TGCAGCGGACAGGGTAACTATGGCTACACCTTC. Translating gives CSGQGNYGYTF.

Note on this clonotype: A much larger clonotype is one base distant, so this may be a read error. The CDR3 bases are TGCAGTGCTAGACAGTACCAAGAGACCCAGTACTTC. This sequence encodes CSARQYQETQYF. This sequence joins TRBV20-1 and TRBJ2-5; the D is unclear. Trimming shortened V by 2 bases and J by 0 bases, and 4 bases separated the two germline ends. CDR3 size: 12 residues. Looked up from germline, CDR1 is DFQATT and CDR2 is SNEGSKA (reference sequence).

This clonotype was observed many times. The V call is TRBV6-1, the J call TRBJ1-5, with D unresolved. CDR1 is MNHNS, CDR2 SASEGT, per germline. Trimming took off 2 bases at V and 3 bases at J, with 8 bases between the two ends. The CDR3 is made up of 14 amino acids. The CDR3 nucleotides read TGTGCCAGCAGTGAATGGCAGAACAATCAGCCCCAGCATTTT. It translates to CASSEWQNNQPQHF.

This clonotype showed up many times. The chain recombines TRBV12-3 or TRBV12-4 with TRBJ1-4, with 8 positions matching TRBD1. CDR3 length: 15 amino acids. J gave up 4 bases and V 7 bases, and 8 bases lay outside the gene matches. The CDR3: CASTHRTGFNEKLFF. CDR3 bases: TGTGCCAGCACCCACAGGACAGGGTTTAATGAAAAACTGTTTTTT.

The chain has TRBV7-2 and TRBJ2-2; TRBD1 or TRBD2 may be the D gene (5 bases each). There are 17 residues in the CDR3. Germline assignment: CDR1 SGHTA and CDR2 FQGNSA. Trimming left V 1 base short and J 4 bases short, with 16 bases between. The DNA of the CDR3 is TGTGCCAGCAGCTTAGAAGCCTACCTGGGACCCACCGGGGAGCTGTTTTTT. Translated, it gives CASSLEAYLGPTGELFF.